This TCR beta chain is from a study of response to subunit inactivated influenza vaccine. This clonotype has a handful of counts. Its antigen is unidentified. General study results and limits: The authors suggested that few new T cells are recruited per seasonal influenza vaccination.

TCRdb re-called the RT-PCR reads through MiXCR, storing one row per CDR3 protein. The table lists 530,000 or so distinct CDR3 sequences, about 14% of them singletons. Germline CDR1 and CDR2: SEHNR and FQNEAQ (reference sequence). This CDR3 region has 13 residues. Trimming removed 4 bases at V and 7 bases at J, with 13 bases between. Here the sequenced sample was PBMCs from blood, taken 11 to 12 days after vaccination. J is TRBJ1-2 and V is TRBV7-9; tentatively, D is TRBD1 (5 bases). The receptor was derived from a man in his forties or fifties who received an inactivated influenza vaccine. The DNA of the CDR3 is TGTGCCAGCAGCTCCCTCACAGGTGCTGGCTACACCTTC. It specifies CASSSLTGAGYTF.